Described below is a single TCR beta chain sequence and its context. Its antigen is still unknown. Noted treatment: 10-day PBMC culture with coronavirus spike peptide pools or control peptides (ViraFEST assay). Cultured CD4+ T cell DNA underwent sequencing with the Oncomine TCR Beta short-read assay. From the PCR reads, TCRdb called clonotypes with MiXCR, one entry per CDR3 protein. The profile shows more than 10,000 distinct CDR3 sequences, less than 75% of them singletons. The germline gives CDR1 SGHTA, CDR2 FQGTGA. Trimming cost V 1 base and J 0 bases; bases outside gene matches: 3. The CDR3 contains 18 residues. The sample belongs to a study of vaccination and CD4 T cells after COVID-19. Across the whole study: Overlapping spike peptides of SARS-CoV-2, HCoV-NL63, HCoV-OC43 and HCoV-229E stimulated the cells. Notes on the study in general: Reactive clone data from convalescent patients indicated a median of approximately 90% appearing only post-vaccination.

The source of this sequence is a human donor who had recovered from COVID-19. The sequenced material came from CD4+ T cells from blood, cultured in vitro. V gene TRBV7-3 combines with J gene TRBJ2-1; 13 bases align to TRBD2. Here the CDR3 DNA reads TGTGCCAGCAGCTTAAGGGGACTAGCGGGAAGCTCCTACAATGAGCAGTTCTTC. Translation gives CASSLRGLAGSSYNEQFF.